This T cell receptor beta chain was found in a study of blood T cell repertoires in COVID-19. Study-level information: COVID-19 samples from acute and convalescent phases originated in the United States, Italy and Spain. PBMCs, B-cell-depleted T cells, or T cells provided the cDNA or gDNA that made up the material.

Per the authors' pipeline: Using reference gene primer amplification, nucleated cell counts were estimated. Clones were read by immunoSEQ multiplex PCR, and TCRdb kept only the in-frame ones, dropping some. Clonal size and the V and J genes are those of that table, whereas D and trimming came from the DNA. Among under 250,000 clones listed, 85% to 90% were seen once. This clonotype was obtained from a woman between 65 and 79 years old with active or convalescent COVID-19. Sequencing was carried out using peripheral blood.

The DNA of the CDR3 is TGTGCCAGCAGTCAGGGGTTAAATAGCAATCAGCCCCAGCATTTT. Translation: CASSQGLNSNQPQHF. J is TRBJ1-5 and V is TRBV6-5; possible D gene TRBD1, 6 bases. The germline V gene encodes CDR1 MNHEY and CDR2 SVGAGI. V dropped 5 bases and J dropped 0 bases, with 11 bases sitting between them. The CDR3 has 15 residues.